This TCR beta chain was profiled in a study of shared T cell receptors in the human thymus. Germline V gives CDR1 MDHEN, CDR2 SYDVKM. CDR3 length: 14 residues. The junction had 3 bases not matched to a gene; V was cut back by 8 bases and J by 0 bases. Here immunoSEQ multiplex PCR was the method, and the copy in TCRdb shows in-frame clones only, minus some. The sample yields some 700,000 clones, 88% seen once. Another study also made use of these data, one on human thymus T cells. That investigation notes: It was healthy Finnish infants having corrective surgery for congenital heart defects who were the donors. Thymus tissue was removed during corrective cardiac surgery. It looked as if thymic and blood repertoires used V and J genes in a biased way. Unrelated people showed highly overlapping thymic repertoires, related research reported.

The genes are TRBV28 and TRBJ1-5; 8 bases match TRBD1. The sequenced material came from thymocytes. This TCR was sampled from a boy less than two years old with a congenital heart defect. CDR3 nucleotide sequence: TGTGCCAGCCGGACAGGGTTTAGCAATCAGCCCCAGCATTTT. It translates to CASRTGFSNQPQHF.